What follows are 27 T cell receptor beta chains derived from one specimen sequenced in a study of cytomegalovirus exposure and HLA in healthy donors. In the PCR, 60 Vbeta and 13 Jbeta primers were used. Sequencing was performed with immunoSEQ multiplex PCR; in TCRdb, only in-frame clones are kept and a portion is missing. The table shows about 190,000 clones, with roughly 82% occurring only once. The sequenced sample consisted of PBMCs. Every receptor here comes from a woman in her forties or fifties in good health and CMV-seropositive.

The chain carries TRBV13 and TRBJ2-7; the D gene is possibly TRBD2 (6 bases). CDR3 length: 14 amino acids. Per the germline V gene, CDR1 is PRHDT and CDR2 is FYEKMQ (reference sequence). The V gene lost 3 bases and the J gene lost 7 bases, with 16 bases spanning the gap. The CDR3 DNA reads TGTGCCAGCAGCTTCGGGAGTCAGCGAGGGGAGCAGTACTTC. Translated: CASSFGSQRGEQYF.

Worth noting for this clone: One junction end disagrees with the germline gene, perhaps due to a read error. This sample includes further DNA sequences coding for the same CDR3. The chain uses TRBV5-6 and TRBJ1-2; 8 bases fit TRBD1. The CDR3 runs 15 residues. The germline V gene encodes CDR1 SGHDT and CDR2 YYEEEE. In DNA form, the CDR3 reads TGTGCCAGCAGCTTAACCGCAGGGGGCAAAGGTGGCTACACCTTT. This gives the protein CASSLTAGGKGGYTF.

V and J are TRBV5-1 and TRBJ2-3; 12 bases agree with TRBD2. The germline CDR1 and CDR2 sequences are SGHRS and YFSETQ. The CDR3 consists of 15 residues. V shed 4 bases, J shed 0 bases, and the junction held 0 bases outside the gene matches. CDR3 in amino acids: CASSLAGGSTDTQYF. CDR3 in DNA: TGCGCCAGCAGCCTAGCGGGGGGGAGCACAGATACGCAGTATTTT.

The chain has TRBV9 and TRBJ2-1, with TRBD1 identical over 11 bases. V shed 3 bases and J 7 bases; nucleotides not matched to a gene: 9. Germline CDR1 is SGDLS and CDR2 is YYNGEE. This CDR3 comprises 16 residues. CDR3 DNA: TGTGCCAGCAGCGCGACTCTGGGACAGGGGGGGAATGAGCAGTTCTTC. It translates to CASSATLGQGGNEQFF.

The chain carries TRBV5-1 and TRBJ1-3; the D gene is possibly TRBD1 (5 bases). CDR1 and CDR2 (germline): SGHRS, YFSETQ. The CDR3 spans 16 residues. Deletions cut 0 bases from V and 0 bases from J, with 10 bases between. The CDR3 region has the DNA TGCGCCAGCAGCTTGGGACAGAGGTCCTCTGGAAACACCATATATTTT. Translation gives CASSLGQRSSGNTIYF.

CDR3 protein: CASKQAPGSGNTIYF. The CDR3 region has the DNA TGTGCCAGTAAGCAGGCGCCAGGCTCTGGAAACACCATATATTTT. The chain combines TRBV19 with TRBJ1-3; D uncertain. V lost 7 bases, J lost 0 bases, and 13 bases lay in between. The CDR3 has 15 residues. Germline CDR1 and CDR2: LNHDA and SQIVND (reference sequence).

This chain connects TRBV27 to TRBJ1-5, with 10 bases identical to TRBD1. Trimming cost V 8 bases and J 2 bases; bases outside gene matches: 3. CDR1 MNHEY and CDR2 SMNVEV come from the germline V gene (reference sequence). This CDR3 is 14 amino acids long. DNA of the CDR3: TGTGCCAGCTCCGGGACAGGGGGCAATCAGCCCCAGCATTTT. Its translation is CASSGTGGNQPQHF.

The CDR3 protein is CASSFGQNTEAFF. The CDR3 DNA reads as TGCGCCAGCAGCTTTGGCCAGAACACTGAAGCTTTCTTT. The chain has TRBV5-1 and TRBJ1-1; D not certain. Trimming stripped 2 bases from V and 1 base from J, with 6 bases between. The CDR3 sequence is 13 residues long. CDR1 is SGHRS, CDR2 YFSETQ, per germline.

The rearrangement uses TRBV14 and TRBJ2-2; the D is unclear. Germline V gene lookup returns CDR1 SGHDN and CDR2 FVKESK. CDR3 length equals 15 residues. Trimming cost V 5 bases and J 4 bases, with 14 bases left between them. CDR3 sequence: CASSGSVSGTGELFF. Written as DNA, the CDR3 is TGTGCCAGCAGCGGATCGGTATCGGGCACCGGGGAGCTGTTTTTT.

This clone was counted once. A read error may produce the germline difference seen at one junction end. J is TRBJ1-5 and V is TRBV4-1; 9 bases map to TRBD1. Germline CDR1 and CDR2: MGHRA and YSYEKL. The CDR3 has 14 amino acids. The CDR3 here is CASSQGTGPEPQHF. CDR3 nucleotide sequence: TGTGCCAGCAGCCAAGGGACAGGGCCGGAGCCCCAGCATTTT.

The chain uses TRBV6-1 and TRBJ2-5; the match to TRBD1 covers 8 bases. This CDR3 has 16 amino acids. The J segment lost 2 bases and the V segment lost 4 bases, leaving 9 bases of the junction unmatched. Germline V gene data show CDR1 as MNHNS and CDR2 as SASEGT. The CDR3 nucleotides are TGTGCCAGCAGTGCGAGCAGGGGGCGCGGACAAGAGACCCAGTACTTC. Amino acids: CASSASRGRGQETQYF.

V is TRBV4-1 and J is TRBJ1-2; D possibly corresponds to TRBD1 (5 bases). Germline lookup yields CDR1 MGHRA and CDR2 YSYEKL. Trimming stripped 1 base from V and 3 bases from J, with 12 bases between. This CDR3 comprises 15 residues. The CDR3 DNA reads TGCGCCAGCAGCCAAGTTGGGGGGGACTACTATGGCTACACCTTC. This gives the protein CASSQVGGDYYGYTF.

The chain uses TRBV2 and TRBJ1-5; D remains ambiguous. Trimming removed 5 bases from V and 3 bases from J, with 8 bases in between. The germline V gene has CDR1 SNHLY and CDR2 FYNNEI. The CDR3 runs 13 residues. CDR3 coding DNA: TGTGCCAGCAGTTATAACACCAATCAGCCCCAGCATTTT. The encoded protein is CASSYNTNQPQHF. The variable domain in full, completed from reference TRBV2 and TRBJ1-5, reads EPEVTQTPSHQVTQMGQEVILRCVPISNHLYFYWYRQILGQKVEFLVSFYNNEISEKSEIFDDQFSVERPDGSNFTLKIRSTKLEDSAMYFCASSYNTNQPQHFGDGTRLSIL.

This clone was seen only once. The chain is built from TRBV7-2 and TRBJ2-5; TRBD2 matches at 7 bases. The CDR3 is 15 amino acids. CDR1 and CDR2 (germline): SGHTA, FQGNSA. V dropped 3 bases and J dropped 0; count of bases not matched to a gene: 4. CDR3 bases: TGTGCCAGCAGCTTCCGAGCGGGGTACCAAGAGACCCAGTACTTC. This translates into CASSFRAGYQETQYF.

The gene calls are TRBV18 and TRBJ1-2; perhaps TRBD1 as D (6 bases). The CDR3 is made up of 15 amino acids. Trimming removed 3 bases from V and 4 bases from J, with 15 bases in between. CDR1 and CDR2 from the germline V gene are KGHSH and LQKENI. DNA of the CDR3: TGTGCCAGCTCACCGACAGGCGCTGAGGTCTATGGCTACACCTTC. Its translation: CASSPTGAEVYGYTF. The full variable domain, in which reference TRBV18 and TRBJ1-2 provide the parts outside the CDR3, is NAGVMQNPRHLVRRRGQEARLRCSPMKGHSHVYWYRQLPEEGLKFMVYLQKENIIDESGMPKERFSAEFPKEGPSILRIQQVVRGDSAAYFCASSPTGAEVYGYTFGSGTRLTVV.

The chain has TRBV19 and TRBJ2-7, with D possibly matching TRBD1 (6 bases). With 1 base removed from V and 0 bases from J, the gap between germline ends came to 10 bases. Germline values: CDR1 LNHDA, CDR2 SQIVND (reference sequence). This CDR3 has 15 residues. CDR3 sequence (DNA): TGTGCCAGTAGTATAGCAGGGGTGGTCTCCTACGAGCAGTACTTC. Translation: CASSIAGVVSYEQYF.

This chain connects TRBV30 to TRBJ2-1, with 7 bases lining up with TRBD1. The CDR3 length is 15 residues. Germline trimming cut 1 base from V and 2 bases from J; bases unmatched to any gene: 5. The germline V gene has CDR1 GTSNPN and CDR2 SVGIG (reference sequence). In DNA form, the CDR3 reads TGTGCCTGGAGTGCTTTGGGACAGACCTACAATGAGCAGTTCTTC. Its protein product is CAWSALGQTYNEQFF.

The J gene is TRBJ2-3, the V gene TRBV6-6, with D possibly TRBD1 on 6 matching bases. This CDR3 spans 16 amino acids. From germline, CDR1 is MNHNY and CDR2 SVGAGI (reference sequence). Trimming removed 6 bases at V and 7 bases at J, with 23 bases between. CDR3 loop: CASRTGQSAYLNTQYF. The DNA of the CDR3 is TGTGCCAGCAGGACCGGACAGTCCGCCTATCTAAATACGCAGTATTTT.

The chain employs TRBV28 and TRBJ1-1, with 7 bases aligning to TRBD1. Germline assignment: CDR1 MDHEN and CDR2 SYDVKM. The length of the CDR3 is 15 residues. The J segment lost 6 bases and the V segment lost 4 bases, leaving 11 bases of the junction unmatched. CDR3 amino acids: CASSYGRGRGAEAFF. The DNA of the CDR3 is TGTGCCAGCAGTTACGGGAGGGGGCGCGGCGCTGAAGCTTTCTTT. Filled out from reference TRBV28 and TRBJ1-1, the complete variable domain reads DVKVTQSSRYLVKRTGEKVFLECVQDMDHENMFWYRQDPGLGLRLIYFSYDVKMKEKGDIPEGYSVSREKKERFSLILESASTNQTSMYLCASSYGRGRGAEAFFGQGTRLTVV.

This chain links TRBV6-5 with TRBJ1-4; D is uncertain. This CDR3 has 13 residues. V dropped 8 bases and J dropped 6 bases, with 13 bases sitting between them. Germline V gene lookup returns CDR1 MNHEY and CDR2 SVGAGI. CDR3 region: CASGRGDYEKLFF. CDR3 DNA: TGTGCCAGCGGTCGGGGTGATTATGAAAAACTGTTTTTT.

The CDR3 protein is CASSPSGGTDEQYF. CDR3 sequence (DNA): TGTGCCAGCTCACCGTCGGGGGGAACGGACGAGCAGTACTTC. The chain carries TRBV18 and TRBJ2-7; 7 nucleotides agree with TRBD2. CDR1 KGHSH and CDR2 LQKENI come from the germline V gene. The ends lost 3 bases at V and 5 bases at J; junction bases unmatched: 7. This CDR3 has 14 amino acids.

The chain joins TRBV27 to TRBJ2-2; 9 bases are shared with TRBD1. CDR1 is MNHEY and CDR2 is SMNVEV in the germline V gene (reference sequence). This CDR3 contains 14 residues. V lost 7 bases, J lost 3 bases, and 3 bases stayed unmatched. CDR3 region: CASTWTGDTGELFF. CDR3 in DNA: TGTGCCAGCACCTGGACAGGGGACACCGGGGAGCTGTTTTTT.

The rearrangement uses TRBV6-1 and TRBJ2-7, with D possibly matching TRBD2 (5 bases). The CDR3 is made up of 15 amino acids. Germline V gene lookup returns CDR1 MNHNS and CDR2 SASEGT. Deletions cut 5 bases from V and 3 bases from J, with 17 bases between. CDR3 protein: CASSSQRTGSYEQYF. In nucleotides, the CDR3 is TGTGCCAGCAGTTCGCAAAGGACGGGGAGCTACGAGCAGTACTTC.

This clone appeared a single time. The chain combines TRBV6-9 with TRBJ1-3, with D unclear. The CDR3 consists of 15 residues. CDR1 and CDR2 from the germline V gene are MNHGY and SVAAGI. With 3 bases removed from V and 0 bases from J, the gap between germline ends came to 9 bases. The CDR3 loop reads CASSYTSNSGNTIYF. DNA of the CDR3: TGTGCCAGCAGTTACACAAGTAACTCTGGAAACACCATATATTTT.

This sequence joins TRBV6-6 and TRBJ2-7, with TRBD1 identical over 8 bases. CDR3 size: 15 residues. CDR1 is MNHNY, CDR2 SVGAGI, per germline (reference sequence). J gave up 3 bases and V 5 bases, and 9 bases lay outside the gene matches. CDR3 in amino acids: CASSRARDRSYEQYF. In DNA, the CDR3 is TGTGCCAGCAGTCGAGCCCGGGACAGGAGCTACGAGCAGTACTTC.

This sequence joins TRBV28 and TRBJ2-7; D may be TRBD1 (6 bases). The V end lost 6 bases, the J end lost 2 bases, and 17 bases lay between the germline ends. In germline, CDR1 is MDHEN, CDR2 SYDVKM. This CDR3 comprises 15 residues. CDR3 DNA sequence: TGTGCCAGCAGCCCCGTGGGGGCTCCTACCTACGAGCAGTACTTC. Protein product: CASSPVGAPTYEQYF.

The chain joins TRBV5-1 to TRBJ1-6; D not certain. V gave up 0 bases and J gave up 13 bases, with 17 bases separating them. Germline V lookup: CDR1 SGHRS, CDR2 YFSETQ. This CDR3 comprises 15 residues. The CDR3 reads CASSLVDPGVAPLHF. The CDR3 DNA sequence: TGCGCCAGCAGCTTGGTGGACCCCGGGGTTGCGCCCCTCCACTTT.